One and the same sample provided the 28 T cell receptor beta chains below, sequenced in a study of blood T cell repertoires in COVID-19. The repertoire was sequenced with immunoSEQ multiplex PCR; TCRdb's copy has only in-frame clones and lacks some. The sample has about 99,000 clones, roughly 88% seen once. The sequenced material came from peripheral blood. Receptors originate from a human donor in a cohort sampled during active COVID-19.

This sequence joins TRBV9 and TRBJ2-2; D is possibly TRBD1 (6 bases). The CDR3 spans 14 residues. Germline V CDR1 and CDR2: SGDLS, YYNGEE. With 2 bases removed from V and 3 bases from J, the gap between germline ends came to 8 bases. In DNA form, the CDR3 reads TGTGCCAGCAGCGTGCAGGGGCACACCGGGGAGCTGTTTTTT. Its protein is CASSVQGHTGELFF.

The chain recombines TRBV7-6 with TRBJ2-3; D perhaps matches TRBD2 (5 bases). The CDR3 totals 16 residues. Germline V gene lookup returns CDR1 SGHVS and CDR2 FNYEAQ. V was clipped by 2 bases and J by 5 bases, with 17 bases between them. CDR3 in DNA: TGTGCCAGCAGCTTATTTATTAGTAGGGCGGGAGATACGCAGTATTTT. Amino acid sequence: CASSLFISRAGDTQYF. Variable domain in full (rest from reference TRBV7-6 and TRBJ2-3): GAGVSQSPRYKVTKRGQDVALRCDPISGHVSLYWYRQALGQGPEFLTYFNYEAQQDKSGLPNDRFSAERPEGSISTLTIQRTEQRDSAMYRCASSLFISRAGDTQYFGPGTRLTVL.

This clone was seen a handful of times. The rearrangement uses TRBV13 and TRBJ2-7; the match to TRBD1 covers 10 bases. Germline values: CDR1 PRHDT, CDR2 FYEKMQ (reference sequence). After removal of 5 bases from V and 4 bases from J, the junction contained 11 bases not matched to a gene. The CDR3 sequence is 16 residues long. The CDR3 DNA is TGTGCCAGCAGCAGGCGATTCCGGGACAGGGGATACGAGCAGTACTTC. This sequence encodes CASSRRFRDRGYEQYF.

This chain connects TRBV6-1 to TRBJ2-4, with D tentatively TRBD1 (6 bases). V lost 3 bases and J lost 0, with 12 bases in between. The CDR3 totals 16 residues. CDR1 is MNHNS and CDR2 is SASEGT in the germline V gene. The CDR3 sequence is CASSEGHQIAKNIQYF. The DNA for the CDR3 is TGTGCCAGCAGTGAGGGACACCAGATAGCCAAAAACATTCAGTACTTC.

The V call is TRBV19, the J call TRBJ2-7; 11 bases map to TRBD2. From germline, CDR1 is LNHDA and CDR2 SQIVND (reference sequence). Unmatched junction bases numbered 1, after V lost 0 bases and J lost 6 bases. The CDR3 is 14 residues long. CDR3 sequence: CASSIELAGVEQYF. CDR3 nucleotides: TGTGCCAGTAGTATAGAACTAGCGGGAGTCGAGCAGTACTTC.

The chain uses TRBV7-2 and TRBJ1-1, with no clear D. CDR3 size: 14 residues. CDR1 is SGHTA and CDR2 is FQGNSA in the germline V gene. V lost 3 bases to trimming and J lost 3 bases, with 11 bases between them. The CDR3 DNA is TGTGCCAGCAGCTTCTCCGGGGTCCACACTGAAGCTTTCTTT. It is translated as CASSFSGVHTEAFF.

J is TRBJ2-1 and V is TRBV19, with TRBD2 matching 10 bases. The CDR3 contains 15 residues. With 7 bases clipped from V and 6 bases from J, the junction kept 9 bases outside the gene matches. Germline CDR1 and CDR2: LNHDA and SQIVND (reference sequence). The CDR3 reads CASTFTSGVLNEQFF. In DNA form, the CDR3 reads TGTGCCAGTACCTTTACTAGCGGGGTTCTCAATGAGCAGTTCTTC.

The V and J genes are TRBV27 and TRBJ2-2; 7 bases match TRBD1. Trimming cost V 3 bases and J 3 bases; bases outside gene matches: 1. The CDR3 runs 14 residues. Germline V gene lookup returns CDR1 MNHEY and CDR2 SMNVEV (reference sequence). The CDR3 nucleotides are TGTGCCAGCAGTTTTGACAGGGACACCGGGGAGCTGTTTTTT. Translating it yields CASSFDRDTGELFF.

The J gene is TRBJ2-1, the V gene TRBV11-2, with TRBD2 identical over 9 bases. The CDR3 is made up of 17 amino acids. Per the germline V gene, CDR1 is SGHAT and CDR2 is FQNNGV. With 5 bases clipped from V and 7 bases from J, the junction kept 15 bases outside the gene matches. The CDR3 protein is CASSDPVAGESFNEQFF. CDR3 in DNA: TGTGCCAGCAGCGACCCAGTAGCGGGAGAAAGTTTTAATGAGCAGTTCTTC.

The chain uses TRBV7-9 and TRBJ1-6; TRBD1 matches 7 bases. This CDR3 comprises 14 residues. Germline V gene sequence: CDR1 SEHNR, CDR2 FQNEAQ (reference sequence). J was trimmed by 8 bases and V by 5 bases; bases with no gene match: 6. The CDR3 region is CASSPTTGHSPLHF. The DNA for the CDR3 is TGTGCCAGCAGCCCCACGACAGGGCATTCACCCCTCCACTTT.

This chain joins TRBV19 and TRBJ1-4, with a weak D call TRBD1 (6 bases). V was clipped by 9 bases and J by 4 bases, with 15 bases between them. CDR1 and CDR2 (germline): LNHDA, SQIVND (reference sequence). The CDR3 is 14 residues long. CDR3 sequence (DNA): TGTGCCAGCCGACAAGGACAGCTTAATGAAAAACTGTTTTTT. Protein sequence: CASRQGQLNEKLFF.

The chain carries TRBV7-9 and TRBJ2-1; TRBD2 aligns across 11 bases. The J segment lost 3 bases and the V segment lost 5 bases, leaving 6 bases of the junction unmatched. This CDR3 spans 16 amino acids. Germline CDR1 SEHNR, CDR2 FQNEAQ (reference sequence). CDR3 region: CASSPTGTSGYNEQFF. The DNA of the CDR3 is TGTGCCAGCAGCCCAACCGGGACTAGCGGCTACAATGAGCAGTTCTTC.

The genes are TRBV15 and TRBJ2-3; TRBD1 matches at 10 bases. This CDR3 has 16 residues. The germline CDR1 and CDR2 sequences are LNHNV and YYDKDF (reference sequence). V trimming: 2 bases; J trimming: 1 base; junction bases outside the gene matches: 3. The CDR3, as DNA: TGTGCCACCAGCAGACCTGGGACAGGGGGCACAGATACGCAGTATTTT. Its protein is CATSRPGTGGTDTQYF.

The chain joins TRBV12-3 or TRBV12-4 to TRBJ2-7, with 9 bases identical to TRBD1. The CDR3 is made up of 13 amino acids. The V and J ends lost 8 bases and 6 bases, in that order; junction bases with no gene match: 8. CDR3 sequence: CASRTGARSEQYF. The CDR3 DNA is TGTGCCAGCCGGACAGGGGCTAGGAGCGAGCAGTACTTC.

This sequence joins TRBV28 and TRBJ1-1; the match to TRBD1 covers 8 bases. From germline, CDR1 is MDHEN and CDR2 SYDVKM. The CDR3 extends over 16 amino acids. V was pared by 6 bases and J by 5 bases, with 14 bases of the junction left unmatched. DNA of the CDR3: TGTGCCAGCAGCGCCTCCCGGGTGACAGGGGAGACTGAAGCTTTCTTT. It is translated as CASSASRVTGETEAFF.

The gene calls are TRBV3-1 (or the pseudogene TRBV3-2) and TRBJ2-1; 13 bases are a match to TRBD2. Germline CDR1 LGHDT, CDR2 YNNKEL (reference sequence). V lost 0 bases and J lost 9; bases outside the gene matches: 8. There are 17 residues in the CDR3. CDR3 amino acids: CASSQDGLAGVRGEQFF. CDR3 DNA: TGTGCCAGCAGCCAAGACGGACTAGCGGGAGTCCGTGGTGAGCAGTTCTTC.

This clone was recorded only once. This sequence joins TRBV18 and TRBJ1-1; 7 bases align to TRBD1. This CDR3 has 16 residues. With V trimmed by 2 bases and J by 5 bases, 11 bases remained unmatched. Germline CDR1 is KGHSH and CDR2 is LQKENI. CDR3 bases: TGTGCCAGCTCACCAACCTCCGTTACAGGGGTGACTGAAGCTTTCTTT. Residues: CASSPTSVTGVTEAFF. Combining the CDR3 with reference TRBV18 and TRBJ1-1 gives the whole variable domain NAGVMQNPRHLVRRRGQEARLRCSPMKGHSHVYWYRQLPEEGLKFMVYLQKENIIDESGMPKERFSAEFPKEGPSILRIQQVVRGDSAAYFCASSPTSVTGVTEAFFGQGTRLTVV.

The genes are TRBV15 and TRBJ2-1, with a tentative D call TRBD2 (6 bases). The CDR3 sequence is 14 residues long. Germline V gene sequence: CDR1 LNHNV, CDR2 YYDKDF (reference sequence). Trimming removed 5 bases at V and 2 bases at J, with 10 bases between. Written as DNA, the CDR3 is TGTGCCACCAGCTTAGCGGCAACCTACAATGAGCAGTTCTTC. Residues: CATSLAATYNEQFF.

V is TRBV3-1 (or the pseudogene TRBV3-2) and J is TRBJ2-7; tentative D call: TRBD1 (6 bases). V was pared by 1 base and J by 5 bases, with 12 bases between. Germline V gene sequence: CDR1 LGHDT, CDR2 YNNKEL (reference sequence). The CDR3 consists of 14 residues. The CDR3 DNA reads TGTGCCAGCAGCCAAGTGGACAGACTCGACGAGCAGTACTTC. Translation: CASSQVDRLDEQYF.

This clone occurred once. This chain connects TRBV6-5 to TRBJ1-6, with TRBD1 as a possible D gene (6 bases). The CDR3 loop spans 16 amino acids. The V end lost 0 bases, the J end lost 5 bases, and 11 bases lay between the germline ends. CDR1 and CDR2 (germline): MNHEY, SVGAGI. CDR3 DNA sequence: TGTGCCAGCAGTTACTCGAACAGGGACAATAATTCACCCCTCCACTTT. It is translated as CASSYSNRDNNSPLHF.

The gene calls are TRBV10-1 and TRBJ2-5; 8 bases map to TRBD1. The germline V gene has CDR1 WNHNN and CDR2 SYGVQD (reference sequence). Germline trimming cut 5 bases from V and 14 bases from J; bases unmatched to any gene: 16. The CDR3 covers 14 residues. The CDR3 sequence is CASSNEPRQGLVYF. The CDR3 nucleotides are TGCGCCAGCAGTAACGAACCGAGACAGGGGCTTGTCTACTTC.

This chain joins TRBV5-1 and TRBJ2-2, with TRBD2 matching over 9 bases. The V gene's germline CDR1 is SGHRS and CDR2 YFSETQ. With V trimmed by 1 base and J by 0 bases, 16 bases remained unmatched. The CDR3 spans 21 residues. The chain's CDR3 is CASSLTPASGGSFANTGELFF. CDR3 nucleotides: TGCGCCAGCAGCTTGACACCGGCAAGCGGGGGGTCGTTCGCGAACACCGGGGAGCTGTTTTTT.

The genes are TRBV11-2 and TRBJ2-7; D is possibly TRBD1 (6 bases). Germline CDR1 SGHAT, CDR2 FQNNGV. There are 15 residues in the CDR3. V lost 5 bases and J 2 bases, leaving 16 bases between the germline ends. As DNA, the CDR3 is TGTGCCAGCAGCATCCAGGGGAATCCCCCCTACGAGCAGTACTTC. Amino acids: CASSIQGNPPYEQYF.

The gene calls are TRBV4-1 and TRBJ1-1, with D tentatively TRBD1 (6 bases). Trimming took 0 bases from V and 5 from J, leaving 13 bases between them. The germline CDR1 and CDR2 sequences are MGHRA and YSYEKL. This CDR3 contains 15 residues. CDR3 DNA sequence: TGCGCCAGCAGCCAAGATGGGGGCCGGAGGACTGAAGCTTTCTTT. Translation: CASSQDGGRRTEAFF.

This clone was seen a handful of times. J is TRBJ2-2 and V is TRBV5-4, with TRBD1 identical over 8 bases. The CDR3 contains 16 residues. Germline CDR1 reads SGHNT; CDR2 reads YYREEE (reference sequence). The ends lost 4 bases at V and 1 base at J; junction bases unmatched: 6. CDR3 amino acids: CASSPWTGMNTGELFF. The CDR3, as DNA: TGTGCCAGCAGCCCGTGGACAGGGATGAACACCGGGGAGCTGTTTTTT.

The gene calls are TRBV5-1 and TRBJ2-1, with TRBD1 matching over 11 bases. V was clipped by 4 bases and J by 8 bases; unmatched bases: 5. The CDR3 contains 14 residues. The germline gives CDR1 SGHRS, CDR2 YFSETQ. CDR3 in DNA: TGCGCCAGCAGCCAGAGGACAGGGGGCGATGAGCAGTTCTTC. Residues: CASSQRTGGDEQFF.

This clone is a singleton in its sample. The V call is TRBV28, the J call TRBJ2-7; D is uncertain. Germline CDR1 is MDHEN and CDR2 is SYDVKM. V was trimmed by 2 bases and J by 9 bases, leaving 17 bases between them. The CDR3 totals 14 residues. CDR3 sequence reads: CASSLGLRDDGQYF. Written as DNA, the CDR3 is TGTGCCAGCAGTTTAGGGCTCAGAGACGACGGGCAGTACTTC.

V gene TRBV6-1 combines with J gene TRBJ2-5; no definite D call. The CDR3 totals 13 residues. The germline V gene has CDR1 MNHNS and CDR2 SASEGT. Between the trimmed V and J ends, which lost 2 bases and 5 bases, there was a span of 9 bases. The CDR3 DNA reads TGTGCCAGCAGTGAACCCGGGTCGGAGACCCAGTACTTC. This translates into CASSEPGSETQYF.